These 31 T cell receptor beta chains were sequenced from one sample in a study of T cells in Graves' hyperthyroidism and ophthalmopathy. Amplified TCR beta CDR3 regions derived from RNA transcripts. RT-PCR in the first round (using the HTBI primer set) targeted the TCR CDR3. TCRdb re-called the multiplex PCR reads through MiXCR, storing one row per CDR3 protein. The table shows around 340,000 distinct CDR3 sequences, with 15% to 20% occurring only once. The sample taken for sequencing was blood. The receptor set was obtained from a woman aged 30 to 39 with Graves' hyperthyroidism that later progressed to Graves' ophthalmopathy.

J is TRBJ1-1 and V is TRBV30; 10 bases are shared with TRBD1. This CDR3 is 14 amino acids long. Germline CDR1 is GTSNPN and CDR2 is SVGIG (reference sequence). CDR3 bases: TGTGCTTTGGACGGGGACAGGGGAGTCGCTGAAGCTTTCTTT. Residues: CALDGDRGVAEAFF. The full variable domain, in which reference TRBV30 and TRBJ1-1 provide the parts outside the CDR3, is SQTIHQWPATLVQPVGSPLSLECTVEGTSNPNLYWYRQAAGRGLQLLFYSVGIGQISSEVPQNLSASRPQDRQFILSSKKLLLSDSGFYLCALDGDRGVAEAFFGQGTRLTVV.

This clonotype was counted ten times or more. This sequence joins TRBV2 and TRBJ2-7, with 11 bases matching TRBD2. This CDR3 is built from 15 residues. Germline CDR1 reads SNHLY; CDR2 reads FYNNEI. The junction had 7 bases not matched to a gene; V was cut back by 7 bases and J by 2 bases. The CDR3 DNA is TGTGCCAGCACCATGACTAGCGGGACAACCTACGAGCAGTACTTC. It is translated as CASTMTSGTTYEQYF.

This clonotype was seen repeatedly, ten times or more. The J gene is TRBJ2-3, the V gene TRBV28; 14 bases are a match to TRBD2. Per the germline V gene, CDR1 is MDHEN and CDR2 is SYDVKM. The V gene end was trimmed by 3 bases and the J gene end by 6 bases; junction bases not matched to a gene: 14. The CDR3 runs 19 residues. Here the CDR3 reads CASSFVGTSGGAAHDTQYF. CDR3 coding DNA: TGTGCCAGCAGTTTTGTTGGGACTAGCGGGGGTGCTGCACATGATACGCAGTATTTT.

Ten or more counts support this clonotype. The V call is TRBV11-2, the J call TRBJ2-2; D is possibly TRBD1 or TRBD2 (5 bases each). V dropped 3 bases and J dropped 5 bases, with 10 bases sitting between them. The CDR3 sequence is 14 residues long. The germline V gene has CDR1 SGHAT and CDR2 FQNNGV. CDR3 nucleotides: TGTGCCAGCAGCTTTGGGTGGGGGACCGGGGAGCTGTTTTTT. Protein product: CASSFGWGTGELFF.

This clonotype has at least ten counts. V and J are TRBV6-1 and TRBJ2-5; 7 nucleotides match TRBD2. Germline-derived CDR1 and CDR2 are MNHNS and SASEGT. The CDR3 has 12 amino acids. V was pared by 5 bases and J by 4 bases, with 1 base of the junction left unmatched. The CDR3 spells CASSLAAETQYF. The CDR3 DNA sequence: TGTGCCAGCAGTCTAGCGGCAGAGACCCAGTACTTC.

This clonotype has at least ten counts. The chain joins TRBV2 to TRBJ2-5; the D gene is possibly TRBD1 (6 bases). The ends were cut back, 5 bases at V and 4 bases at J, with 26 bases in the middle. This CDR3 is 18 amino acids long. Germline V gene data show CDR1 as SNHLY and CDR2 as FYNNEI. This CDR3 reads CASSPPEIITGWGETQYF. The CDR3, as DNA: TGTGCCAGCAGTCCTCCGGAAATCATAACAGGGTGGGGAGAGACCCAGTACTTC.

The gene calls are TRBV2 and TRBJ2-3; 9 nucleotides align to TRBD2. V shed 7 bases and J 5 bases; nucleotides not matched to a gene: 7. Germline values: CDR1 SNHLY, CDR2 FYNNEI. The CDR3 has 14 amino acids. The chain's CDR3 is CASKEREAKDTQYF. The CDR3 nucleotides are TGTGCCAGCAAGGAGCGGGAGGCCAAAGATACGCAGTATTTT.

V usage is TRBV14 and J usage is TRBJ2-7, with 10 bases matching TRBD2. The germline V gene has CDR1 SGHDN and CDR2 FVKESK. This CDR3 region has 17 residues. The V and J ends lost 1 base and 4 bases, in that order; junction bases with no gene match: 10. This CDR3 reads CASSQVTRGTSVYEQYF. CDR3 nucleotides: TGTGCCAGCAGCCAAGTAACCCGCGGGACTAGCGTTTACGAGCAGTACTTC.

This chain links TRBV12-3 or TRBV12-4 with TRBJ2-5, with D unresolved. With 6 bases removed from V and 4 bases from J, the gap between germline ends came to 18 bases. The CDR3 covers 15 residues. CDR3 bases: TGTGCCAGCAGCTTATTATCGGGCCCGGCAGAGACCCAGTACTTC. Translating gives CASSLLSGPAETQYF.

This clonotype was counted ten times or more. CDR3 DNA: TGTGCCAGCAGCTCCTCTAGCACAGATACGCAGTATTTT. It yields the protein CASSSSSTDTQYF. The rearrangement uses TRBV5-4 and TRBJ2-3; the D is unclear. The CDR3 has 13 residues. Germline-derived CDR1 and CDR2 are SGHNT and YYREEE (reference sequence). Trimming stripped 3 bases from V and 0 bases from J, with 5 bases between.

At least ten counts were recorded for this clonotype. The V call is TRBV7-2, the J call TRBJ2-7; D is unresolved. Germline CDR1 reads SGHTA; CDR2 reads FQGNSA. This CDR3 contains 17 residues. V was trimmed by 0 bases and J by 6 bases, leaving 21 bases between them. The CDR3 region has the DNA TGTGCCAGCAGCTTAGCGTCCTACCCAGACCCGCCCTCCGAGCAGTACTTC. Translated, it gives CASSLASYPDPPSEQYF.

CDR3 sequence (DNA): TGTGCCACCAGCTACGAGACAGGGTACACTGAAGCTTTCTTT. Protein sequence: CATSYETGYTEAFF. The genes are TRBV15 and TRBJ1-1; 7 bases match TRBD1. The CDR3 contains 14 residues. Germline CDR1 is LNHNV and CDR2 is YYDKDF (reference sequence). J gave up 3 bases and V 5 bases, and 6 bases lay outside the gene matches.

This clonotype occurred many times. The J gene is TRBJ2-1, the V gene TRBV15, with 7 bases aligning to TRBD2. Germline CDR1 is LNHNV and CDR2 is YYDKDF (reference sequence). The CDR3 consists of 16 residues. The V segment lost 1 base and the J segment 3 bases; nucleotides outside the gene matches: 6. The CDR3 loop reads CATSRASSGGYNEQFF. The DNA of the CDR3 is TGTGCCACCAGCAGAGCCTCGTCGGGGGGCTACAATGAGCAGTTCTTC. The full variable domain, in which reference TRBV15 and TRBJ2-1 provide the parts outside the CDR3, is DAMVIQNPRYQVTQFGKPVTLSCSQTLNHNVMYWYQQKSSQAPKLLFHYYDKDFNNEADTPDNFQSRRPNTSFCFLDIRSPGLGDTAMYLCATSRASSGGYNEQFFGPGTRLTVL.

This chain joins TRBV6-6 and TRBJ2-2; perhaps TRBD2 as D (5 bases). The ends were cut back, 2 bases at V and 3 bases at J, with 10 bases in the middle. CDR1 and CDR2 from the germline V gene are MNHNY and SVGAGI (reference sequence). This CDR3 is built from 15 residues. For the CDR3, the DNA is TGTGCCAGCAGTTACGATCGGGATGACACCGGGGAGCTGTTTTTT. Translating it yields CASSYDRDDTGELFF.

This clonotype was recorded at least ten times. V and J are TRBV7-6 and TRBJ1-2, with 12 bases that match TRBD1. Germline trimming cut 10 bases from V and 5 bases from J; bases unmatched to any gene: 23. The CDR3 length is 19 residues. Germline CDR1 reads SGHVS; CDR2 reads FNYEAQ. CDR3 sequence: CATHSLSGTGGAGGYGYTF. The CDR3 DNA follows: TGTGCCACTCATTCCCTTTCCGGGACAGGGGGCGCCGGGGGGTATGGCTACACCTTC. The full variable domain, completed using reference TRBV7-6 and TRBJ1-2, is GAGVSQSPRYKVTKRGQDVALRCDPISGHVSLYWYRQALGQGPEFLTYFNYEAQQDKSGLPNDRFSAERPEGSISTLTIQRTEQRDSAMYRCATHSLSGTGGAGGYGYTFGSGTRLTVV.

This clonotype was seen only a few times. The V call is TRBV5-1, the J call TRBJ2-7, with TRBD2 matching over 14 bases. Germline V gene sequence: CDR1 SGHRS, CDR2 YFSETQ. After removal of 5 bases from V and 4 bases from J, the junction contained 5 bases not matched to a gene. CDR3 length: 15 amino acids. This chain's CDR3 is CASSFRLAGGYEQYF. DNA for the CDR3: TGCGCCAGCAGTTTTCGACTAGCGGGGGGGTACGAGCAGTACTTC.

This clonotype was detected only a few times. The gene calls are TRBV28 and TRBJ1-2; 7 bases fit TRBD1. This CDR3 is 15 amino acids long. V was pared by 8 bases and J by 0 bases, with 9 bases of the junction left unmatched. Looked up from germline, CDR1 is MDHEN and CDR2 is SYDVKM. The CDR3 nucleotides read TGTGCCAGCCGAGACCGGGACAGCACTAACTATGGCTACACCTTC. Residues: CASRDRDSTNYGYTF.

J is TRBJ2-7 and V is TRBV2; 7 nucleotides line up with TRBD2. The J call is in doubt because the DNA end fits TRBJ2-1 better. Looked up from germline, CDR1 is SNHLY and CDR2 is FYNNEI. There are 16 residues in the CDR3. The CDR3 DNA follows: TGTGCCAGCAGCCCCATGGGAGGGGAGAGCTACAATGAGCAGTTCTTC. Amino acids: CASSPMGGESYNEQFF.

The rearrangement links TRBV9 to TRBJ2-5; 7 nucleotides match TRBD2. The CDR3 is 16 amino acids. Trimming at V came to 0 bases and at J to 5 bases, leaving 10 bases not matched to a gene. CDR1 and CDR2 (germline): SGDLS, YYNGEE. The CDR3 DNA reads TGTGCCAGCAGCGTAGCATCAAGCGGGACCCGGGAGACCCAGTACTTC. Its translation is CASSVASSGTRETQYF.

A few counts support this clonotype. The chain couples TRBV5-1 to TRBJ2-7; tentative D call: TRBD1 (6 bases). The CDR3 has 14 amino acids. Germline CDR1 is SGHRS and CDR2 is YFSETQ. V was pared by 2 bases and J by 0 bases, with 9 bases between. CDR3 bases: TGCGCCAGCAGCTTTACAGGGCTCTCCTACGAGCAGTACTTC. Protein product: CASSFTGLSYEQYF. The whole variable domain, filled in from reference TRBV5-1 and TRBJ2-7, reads KAGVTQTPRYLIKTRGQQVTLSCSPISGHRSVSWYQQTPGQGLQFLFEYFSETQRNKGNFPGRFSGRQFSNSRSEMNVSTLELGDSALYLCASSFTGLSYEQYFGPGTRLTVT.

The chain combines TRBV27 with TRBJ2-7, with 7 nucleotides matching TRBD2. CDR3 size: 16 residues. From germline, CDR1 is MNHEY and CDR2 SMNVEV (reference sequence). Trimming at V came to 5 bases and at J to 2 bases, leaving 12 bases not matched to a gene. CDR3 protein: CASSPFGIAGAYEQYF. The CDR3 DNA sequence: TGTGCCAGCAGTCCCTTTGGGATAGCGGGCGCCTACGAGCAGTACTTC.

The genes are TRBV27 and TRBJ2-1; unclear D gene. Trimming removed 8 bases at V and 7 bases at J, with 15 bases between. The CDR3 contains 13 residues. CDR1 is MNHEY, CDR2 SMNVEV, per germline (reference sequence). The CDR3 nucleotides read TGTGCCAGCTTGAATCCCCCGGGTAATGAGCAGTTCTTC. This gives the protein CASLNPPGNEQFF.

This clonotype was seen at least ten times. The J gene is TRBJ2-2, the V gene TRBV2, with TRBD2 matching 13 bases. Germline-derived CDR1 and CDR2 are SNHLY and FYNNEI. This CDR3 has 15 residues. V lost 6 bases to trimming and J lost 6 bases; unmatched junction nucleotides: 4. CDR3 amino acids: CASRRTSGSAGELFF. The DNA of the CDR3 is TGTGCCAGCAGGCGGACTAGCGGGAGTGCCGGGGAGCTGTTTTTT.

At least ten counts were recorded for this clonotype. The chain has TRBV15 and TRBJ1-1; a possible D gene is TRBD1 (5 bases). Trimming took 1 base from V and 5 from J, leaving 11 bases between them. Germline V gene sequence: CDR1 LNHNV, CDR2 YYDKDF (reference sequence). CDR3 length: 14 amino acids. In nucleotides, the CDR3 is TGTGCCACCAGCAGAGGGGACGGAGCAACTGAAGCTTTCTTT. It is translated as CATSRGDGATEAFF.

This clonotype was counted a few times. The V call is TRBV7-6, the J call TRBJ2-2; tentatively, D is TRBD1 (5 bases). The germline V gene encodes CDR1 SGHVS and CDR2 FNYEAQ. The V end lost 8 bases, the J end lost 3 bases, and 13 bases lay between the germline ends. There are 14 residues in the CDR3. The CDR3 coding sequence is TGTGCCAGCGGGCAGGGTAGGGACACCGGGGAGCTGTTTTTT. Encoded protein: CASGQGRDTGELFF.

This clonotype was observed many times. This rearrangement joins TRBV12-3 or TRBV12-4 to TRBJ2-1, with D hard to call. V was clipped by 4 bases and J by 7 bases, with 14 bases between them. The CDR3 contains 14 residues. The CDR3: CASSSLGGVNEQFF. CDR3 bases: TGTGCCAGCAGTTCCCTCGGTGGGGTAAATGAGCAGTTCTTC.

At least ten counts were recorded for this clonotype. The J gene is TRBJ2-7, the V gene TRBV6-6; TRBD1 aligns across 9 bases. Losses at the gene ends were 2 bases for V and 5 bases for J; bases not matched to a gene: 13. Germline CDR1 and CDR2: MNHNY and SVGAGI (reference sequence). This CDR3 has 17 amino acids. The CDR3: CASSYEIPGQGPHEQYF. Written as DNA, the CDR3 is TGTGCCAGCAGTTACGAAATACCGGGACAGGGTCCCCACGAGCAGTACTTC.

This rearrangement joins TRBV9 to TRBJ2-1, with D uncertain. Germline V gives CDR1 SGDLS, CDR2 YYNGEE. The ends were cut back, 0 bases at V and 6 bases at J, with 7 bases in the middle. The CDR3 extends over 13 amino acids. CDR3 amino acids: CASSVGVFNEQFF. Here the CDR3 DNA reads TGTGCCAGCAGCGTAGGTGTTTTCAATGAGCAGTTCTTC.

This clonotype was picked up a small number of times. The chain is built from TRBV4-1 and TRBJ2-1; D is unresolved. The germline CDR1 and CDR2 sequences are MGHRA and YSYEKL. The CDR3 has 12 amino acids. The V and J ends lost 0 bases and 9 bases respectively, with 6 bases between them. In nucleotides, the CDR3 is TGCGCCAGCAGCCAAGAGGGTACTGAGCAGTTCTTC. This gives the protein CASSQEGTEQFF.

This clonotype has more than one count but fewer than ten. The gene calls are TRBV19 and TRBJ2-1, with 9 bases that match TRBD1. CDR3 size: 13 residues. The V gene end was trimmed by 3 bases and the J gene end by 14 bases; junction bases not matched to a gene: 8. Germline V CDR1 and CDR2: LNHDA, SQIVND (reference sequence). The CDR3 DNA reads TGTGCCAGTAGTATTTCTGGGACAGGGAAGGAGTTCTTC. This encodes CASSISGTGKEFF.

This chain links TRBV12-3 or TRBV12-4 with TRBJ2-7; 7 bases map to TRBD1. The CDR3 consists of 20 residues. V shed 6 bases and J 5 bases; nucleotides not matched to a gene: 28. CDR3 amino acids: CASSPTATTPQTGKRNEQYF. The CDR3 DNA sequence: TGTGCCAGCAGCCCAACCGCAACGACCCCCCAGACAGGGAAAAGAAACGAGCAGTACTTC.